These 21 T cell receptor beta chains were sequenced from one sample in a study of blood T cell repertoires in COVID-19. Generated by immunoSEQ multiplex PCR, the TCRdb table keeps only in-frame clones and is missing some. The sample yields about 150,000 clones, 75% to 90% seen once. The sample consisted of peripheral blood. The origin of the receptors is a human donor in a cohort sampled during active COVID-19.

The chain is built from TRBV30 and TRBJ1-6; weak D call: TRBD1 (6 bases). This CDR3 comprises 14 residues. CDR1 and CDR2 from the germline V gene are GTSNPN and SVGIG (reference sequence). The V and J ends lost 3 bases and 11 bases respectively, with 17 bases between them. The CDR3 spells CAWSKVTGSAPLHF. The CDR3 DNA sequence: TGTGCCTGGAGCAAGGTCACAGGGTCAGCACCCCTCCACTTT.

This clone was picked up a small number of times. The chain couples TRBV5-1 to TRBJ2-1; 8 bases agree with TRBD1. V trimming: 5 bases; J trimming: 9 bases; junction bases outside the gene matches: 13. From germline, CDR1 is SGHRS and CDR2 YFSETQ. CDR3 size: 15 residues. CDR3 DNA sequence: TGCGCCAGCAGACCTACCGGGACAGGATATGGTGAGCAGTTCTTC. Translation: CASRPTGTGYGEQFF.

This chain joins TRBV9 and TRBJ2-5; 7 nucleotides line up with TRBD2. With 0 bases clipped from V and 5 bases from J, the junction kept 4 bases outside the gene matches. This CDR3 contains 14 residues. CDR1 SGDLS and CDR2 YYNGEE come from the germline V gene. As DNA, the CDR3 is TGTGCCAGCAGCGTAGTGGCTAGCGGTGAGACCCAGTACTTC. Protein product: CASSVVASGETQYF. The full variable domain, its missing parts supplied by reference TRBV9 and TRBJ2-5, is DSGVTQTPKHLITATGQRVTLRCSPRSGDLSVYWYQQSLDQGLQFLIQYYNGEERAKGNILERFSAQQFPDLHSELNLSSLELGDSALYFCASSVVASGETQYFGPGTRLLVL.

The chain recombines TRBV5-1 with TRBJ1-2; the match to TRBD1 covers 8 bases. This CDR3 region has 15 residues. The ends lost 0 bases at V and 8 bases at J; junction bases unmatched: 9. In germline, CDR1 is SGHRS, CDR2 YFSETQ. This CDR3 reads CASSLGQGALRGYTF. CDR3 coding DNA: TGCGCCAGCAGCTTGGGCCAGGGGGCTTTGCGAGGCTACACCTTC.

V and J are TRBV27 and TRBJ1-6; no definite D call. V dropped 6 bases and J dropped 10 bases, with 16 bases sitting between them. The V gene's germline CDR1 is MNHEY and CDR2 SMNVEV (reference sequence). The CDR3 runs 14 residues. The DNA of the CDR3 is TGTGCCAGCAGGCAAGGTTCGGCGGGATCACCCCTCCACTTT. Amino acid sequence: CASRQGSAGSPLHF.

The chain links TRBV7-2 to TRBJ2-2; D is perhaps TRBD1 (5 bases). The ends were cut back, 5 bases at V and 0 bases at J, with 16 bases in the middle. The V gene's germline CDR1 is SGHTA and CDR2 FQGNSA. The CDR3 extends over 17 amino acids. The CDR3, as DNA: TGTGCCAGCAGCCCCCGTAGGGGTAGCCCGAACACCGGGGAGCTGTTTTTT. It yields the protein CASSPRRGSPNTGELFF.

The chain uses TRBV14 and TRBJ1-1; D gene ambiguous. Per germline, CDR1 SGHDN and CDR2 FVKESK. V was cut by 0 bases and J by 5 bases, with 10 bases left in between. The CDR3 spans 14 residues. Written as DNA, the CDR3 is TGTGCCAGCAGCCAAGATCTGCGTGGTACTGAAGCTTTCTTT. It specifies CASSQDLRGTEAFF.

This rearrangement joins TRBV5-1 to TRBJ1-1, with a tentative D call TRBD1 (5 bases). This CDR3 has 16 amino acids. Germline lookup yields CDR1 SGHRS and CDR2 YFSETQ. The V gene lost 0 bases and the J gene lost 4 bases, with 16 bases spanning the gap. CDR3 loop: CASSLAGIRVGTEAFF. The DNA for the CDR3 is TGCGCCAGCAGCTTGGCAGGAATCAGGGTAGGCACTGAAGCTTTCTTT.

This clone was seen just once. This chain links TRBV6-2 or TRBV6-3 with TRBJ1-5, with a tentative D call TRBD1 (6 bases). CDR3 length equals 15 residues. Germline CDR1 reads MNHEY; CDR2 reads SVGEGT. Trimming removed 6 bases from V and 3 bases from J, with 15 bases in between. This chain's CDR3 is CASSSTGQLNQPQHF. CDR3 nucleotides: TGTGCCAGCAGCTCGACTGGACAGCTCAATCAGCCCCAGCATTTT.

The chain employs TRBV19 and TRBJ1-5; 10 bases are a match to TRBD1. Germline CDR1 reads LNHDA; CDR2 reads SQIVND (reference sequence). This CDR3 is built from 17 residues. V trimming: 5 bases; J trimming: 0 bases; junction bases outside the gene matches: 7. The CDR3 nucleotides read TGTGCCAGTAGTCCGGACAGGGGGTTTTATAGCAATCAGCCCCAGCATTTT. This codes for CASSPDRGFYSNQPQHF.

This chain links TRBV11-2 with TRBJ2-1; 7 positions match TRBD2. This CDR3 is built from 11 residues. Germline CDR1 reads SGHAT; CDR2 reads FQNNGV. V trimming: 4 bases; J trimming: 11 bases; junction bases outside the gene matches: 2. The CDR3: CASSSGLQQFF. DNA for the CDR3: TGTGCCAGCAGCTCGGGACTACAGCAGTTCTTC. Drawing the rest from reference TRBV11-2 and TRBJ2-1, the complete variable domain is EAGVAQSPRYKIIEKRQSVAFWCNPISGHATLYWYQQILGQGPKLLIQFQNNGVVDDSQLPKDRFSAERLKGVDSTLKIQPAKLEDSAVYLCASSSGLQQFFGPGTRLTVL.

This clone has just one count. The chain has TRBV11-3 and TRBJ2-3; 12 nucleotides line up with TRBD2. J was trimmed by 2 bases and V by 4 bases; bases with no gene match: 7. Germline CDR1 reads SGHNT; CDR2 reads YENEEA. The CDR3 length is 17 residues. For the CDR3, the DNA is TGTGCCAGCAGCTCGGGGACTAGCGGGTTTTTCACAGATACGCAGTATTTT. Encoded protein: CASSSGTSGFFTDTQYF.

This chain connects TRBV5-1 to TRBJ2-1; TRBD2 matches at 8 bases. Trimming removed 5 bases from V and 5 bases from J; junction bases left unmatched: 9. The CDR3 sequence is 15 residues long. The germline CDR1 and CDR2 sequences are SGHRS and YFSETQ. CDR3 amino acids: CASRKREGHDNEQFF. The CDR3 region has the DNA TGCGCCAGCAGGAAACGGGAGGGCCACGACAATGAGCAGTTCTTC.

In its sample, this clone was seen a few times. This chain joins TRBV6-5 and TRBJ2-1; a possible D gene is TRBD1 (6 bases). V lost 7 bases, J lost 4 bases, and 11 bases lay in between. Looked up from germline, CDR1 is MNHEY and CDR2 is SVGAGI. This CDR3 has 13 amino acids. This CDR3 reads CASIAGQYNEQFF. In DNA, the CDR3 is TGTGCCAGCATCGCCGGACAGTACAATGAGCAGTTCTTC.

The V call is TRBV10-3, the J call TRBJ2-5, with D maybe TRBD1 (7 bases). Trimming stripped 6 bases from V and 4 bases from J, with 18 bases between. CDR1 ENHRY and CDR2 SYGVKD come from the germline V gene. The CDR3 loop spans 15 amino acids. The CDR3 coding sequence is TGTGCCATCAGGAAGACGGGGGACAGTCTAGAGACCCAGTACTTC. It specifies CAIRKTGDSLETQYF.

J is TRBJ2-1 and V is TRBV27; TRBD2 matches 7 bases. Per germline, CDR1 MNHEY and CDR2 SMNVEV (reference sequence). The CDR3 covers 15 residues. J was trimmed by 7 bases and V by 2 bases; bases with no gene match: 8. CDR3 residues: CASSLLARERNEQFF. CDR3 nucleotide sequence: TGTGCCAGCAGTTTACTAGCGCGGGAGAGAAATGAGCAGTTCTTC.

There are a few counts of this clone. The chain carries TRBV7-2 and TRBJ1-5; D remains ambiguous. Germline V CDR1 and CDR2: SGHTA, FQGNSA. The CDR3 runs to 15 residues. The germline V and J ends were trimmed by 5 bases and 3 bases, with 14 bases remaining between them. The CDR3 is CASSLEAFINQPQHF. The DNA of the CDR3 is TGTGCCAGCAGCCTCGAGGCGTTTATCAATCAGCCCCAGCATTTT.

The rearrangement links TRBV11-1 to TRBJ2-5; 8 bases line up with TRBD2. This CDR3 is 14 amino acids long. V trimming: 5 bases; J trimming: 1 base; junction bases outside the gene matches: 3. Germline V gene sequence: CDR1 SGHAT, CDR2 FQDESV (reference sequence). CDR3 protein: CASSKREIQETQYF. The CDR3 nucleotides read TGTGCCAGCAGCAAGCGGGAGATCCAAGAGACCCAGTACTTC.

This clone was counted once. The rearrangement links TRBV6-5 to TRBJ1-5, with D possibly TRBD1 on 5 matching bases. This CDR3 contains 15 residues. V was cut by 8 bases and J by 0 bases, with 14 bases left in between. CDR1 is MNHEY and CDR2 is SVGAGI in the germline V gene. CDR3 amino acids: CASREGFHSNQPQHF. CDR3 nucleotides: TGTGCCAGCCGGGAGGGGTTTCATAGCAATCAGCCCCAGCATTTT.

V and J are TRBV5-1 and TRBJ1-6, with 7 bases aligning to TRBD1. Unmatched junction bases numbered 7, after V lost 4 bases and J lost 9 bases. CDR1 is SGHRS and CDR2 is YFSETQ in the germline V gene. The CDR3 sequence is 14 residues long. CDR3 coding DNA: TGCGCCAGCAGCCCCAACAGGGGACGTTCACCCCTCCACTTT. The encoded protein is CASSPNRGRSPLHF. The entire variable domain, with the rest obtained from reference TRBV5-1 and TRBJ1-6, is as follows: KAGVTQTPRYLIKTRGQQVTLSCSPISGHRSVSWYQQTPGQGLQFLFEYFSETQRNKGNFPGRFSGRQFSNSRSEMNVSTLELGDSALYLCASSPNRGRSPLHFGNGTRLTVT.

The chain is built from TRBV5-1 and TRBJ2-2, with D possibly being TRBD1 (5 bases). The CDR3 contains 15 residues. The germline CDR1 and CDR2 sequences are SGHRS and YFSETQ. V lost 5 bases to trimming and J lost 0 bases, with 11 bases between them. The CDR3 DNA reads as TGCGCCAGCAGGCCAGGGATGTCGAACACCGGGGAGCTGTTTTTT. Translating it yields CASRPGMSNTGELFF.